This T cell receptor (beta chain) emerged from a study of CD8 T cells in Susac syndrome (dated by TCRdb to the late 2010s). About the investigation overall: The study used repertoire sequencing to test whether antigen drove CD8+ T cell activation and differentiation in Susac syndrome. Findings and caveats that apply to the study as a whole: The number of individuals in the TCR sequencing and HLA analysis was recognized as being relatively small.

Regarding this clonotype: The specificity of this receptor is unknown. No base-level quality is on record; no much larger clone is a single base apart.

Peripheral blood CD8+ and CD4+ T cells from healthy donors, Susac syndrome patients and multiple sclerosis patients were profiled by high-throughput TCR beta sequencing. Healthy donors were age- and sex-matched controls. CD8+ TEMRA cells were enriched by FACS, while bulk CD8+ and CD4+ T cells were purified by magnetic negative isolation. Blood was drawn into EDTA tubes, processed within 24 hours, and PBMCs were isolated by density gradient centrifugation. PBMCs destined for TCR sequencing were cryopreserved in liquid nitrogen and later thawed in a 37 °C water bath. The sorted or isolated CD4+, CD8+ and CD8+ TEMRA cells reached a purity of at least 90%. RNA was extracted with the RNeasy kit and roughly 0.5 to 1 ug was reverse transcribed using random hexamers. TCR beta CDR3 regions were amplified with the immunoSEQ multiplex PCR assay covering 54 Vbeta and 13 Jbeta segments. Bias from PCR amplification was corrected by using a synthetic template baseline for primer optimization and for computational correction. In the paper's pipeline: Reads were annotated to V, D and J genes per IMGT and analyzed with immunoSEQ Analyzer, keeping only productive sequences. To calculate clonality, Shannon entropy was normalized by log2 of the number of productive unique sequences and then subtracted from one. For each patient and control, public and private clones were evaluated within the 100 most prevalent clones. A clone was defined as Susac-specific if it was absent from the healthy and MS cohorts, from 1052 published viral clones and from other ImmuneACCESS disease sequences. The public reads were reprocessed in TCRdb via fastp at Q25 and MiXCR, keeping in-frame beta chains. Every distinct CDR3 protein forms one entry, paired with its most common genes and DNA. TCRdb's processing, not the authors' own work, is the source of the V and J calls. The sample has around 130,000 distinct CDR3 sequences on record, about 93% of them singletons. The ten largest clones add up to about 0.089% of the sample.

Per the germline V gene (reference sequence), LGHDT is the CDR1 and YNNKEL is the CDR2. V is cut by 4 bases and J by 1 base, and the space between the germline ends is 7 bases. Inclusive of the bounding cysteine and phenylalanine, the CDR3 is 13 residues long. Of all the DNA, just the CDR3 is kept, 39 bases in frame from base 1. This TCR was recovered from a human donor in good health. Sequenced sample: CD4+ T cells from PBMCs. The chain employs TRBV3-1 and TRBJ1-1; there is no confident call for the D gene. The nucleotide sequence is given as TGTGCCAGCAGCCCCTGGCAGAACACTGAAGCTTTCTTT. This encodes CASSPWQNTEAFF. The variable domain in full, with residues beyond the CDR3 obtained from the reference TRBV3-1 and TRBJ1-1 genes, is DTAVSQTPKYLVTQMGNDKSIKCEQNLGHDTMYWYKQDSKKFLKIMFSYNNKELIINETVPNRFSPKSPDKAHLNLHINSLELGDSAVYFCASSPWQNTEAFFGQGTRLTVV.